This note documents a single T cell receptor (beta chain) sequence. Diagnostic assessment was based on clinical symptoms, serum thyroxine and TRAb, thyroid ultrasound and orbital computed tomography. Using RNA transcripts as the source, TCR beta CDR3 regions were amplified. HTBI primers were employed in a first-round RT-PCR of the TCR CDR3. TCRdb used MiXCR to reprocess the multiplex PCR reads, holding one entry per CDR3 protein. This sample has roughly 500,000 distinct CDR3 sequences; 46% occur once, and the top ten carry about 40%. The entry originates in a study of T cells in Graves' hyperthyroidism and ophthalmopathy. The V gene's germline CDR1 is MNHNS and CDR2 SASEGT. Trimming pared 8 bases from V and 7 bases from J, leaving 6 bases between. The CDR3 is 10 amino acids.

Source material: peripheral blood or thyroid tissue (not recorded which). This TCR was sampled from an adult woman with Graves' disease, either hyperthyroidism or ophthalmopathy (not recorded which). J is TRBJ1-5 and V is TRBV6-1; D unclear. CDR3 coding DNA: TGTGCCAGCGGCTTCCAGCCCCAGCATTTT. As protein: CASGFQPQHF.